This T cell receptor beta chain was sequenced for a study of cytomegalovirus exposure and HLA in healthy donors. Broader study findings: Despite most TCR sequences being rare, some public TCRs occurred in many donors.

Produced via immunoSEQ multiplex PCR; TCRdb's table is partial and in-frame only. The sample records tens of thousands of clones, over 85% being singletons. The CDR3 is 13 residues long. Germline CDR1 is MNHEY and CDR2 is SVGAGI. Trimming shortened V by 6 bases and J by 9 bases, and 15 bases separated the two germline ends. In regard to this clone: Its antigen is undetermined.

The origin of this receptor is a woman under 30 in good health and CMV-seronegative. The source material was PBMCs. This chain connects TRBV6-5 to TRBJ2-1; no definite D call. CDR3 DNA: TGTGCCAGCAGCCCCAGGCCCCCGTTTGAGCAGTTCTTC. Its protein product is CASSPRPPFEQFF.